A selection of T cell receptor beta chains follows, all from one sample in a study of blood T cells in healthy people across ages. TCRdb recomputed calls from the 5' RACE reads with MiXCR, one row per CDR3 protein. The table records fewer than 1,200,000 distinct CDR3 sequences, under 30% of them present only once. This sample was shared with a second study, whose subject was T cells of mothers and their children.

Sequencing used blood. The receptors shown here come from a girl aged 2 to 10 in good health. Both conserved end residues are part of each CDR3. Each record gives: D gene, J gene, V gene, clone size, CDR3 protein, CDR3 DNA. The D gene is left open where the match is weak. Not every row has a clone size; where given, it reads once, few, many or a size class.

d_gene: TRBD2
j_gene: TRBJ2-1
v_gene: TRBV7-3
abundance: few
CDR3aa: CASSLRPNLGLAGYNEQFF
CDR3nt: TGTGCCAGCAGCTTAAGACCTAATTTGGGACTAGCGGGCTACAATGAGCAGTTCTTC

d_gene: TRBD1
j_gene: TRBJ2-7
v_gene: TRBV7-9
abundance: -
CDR3aa: CASTTVPGQDYEQYF
CDR3nt: TGTGCCAGCACCACCGTGCCGGGACAGGACTACGAGCAGTACTTC

d_gene: TRBD1
j_gene: TRBJ2-7
v_gene: TRBV29-1
abundance: -
CDR3aa: CSVELRDRSYEQYF
CDR3nt: TGCAGCGTTGAACTCCGGGACAGATCCTACGAGCAGTACTTC

d_gene: -
j_gene: TRBJ2-5
v_gene: TRBV7-9
abundance: -
CDR3aa: CASSRDGEGKTQYF
CDR3nt: TGTGCCAGCAGCCGAGACGGAGAGGGAAAGACCCAGTACTTC

d_gene: -
j_gene: TRBJ1-6
v_gene: TRBV20-1
abundance: -
CDR3aa: CSASSGASSYNSPLHF
CDR3nt: TGCAGTGCTAGTAGTGGCGCTAGCTCCTATAATTCACCCCTCCACTTT

d_gene: -
j_gene: TRBJ1-2
v_gene: TRBV9
abundance: few
CDR3aa: CASSANTRGHDLGYTF
CDR3nt: TGTGCCAGCAGCGCCAATACCAGGGGCCACGATCTTGGCTACACCTTC

d_gene: -
j_gene: TRBJ2-5
v_gene: TRBV10-3
abundance: few
CDR3aa: CAISYEIRGAETQYF
CDR3nt: TGTGCCATCAGCTACGAAATTAGAGGGGCAGAGACCCAGTACTTC

d_gene: -
j_gene: TRBJ1-3
v_gene: TRBV12-3/TRBV12-4
abundance: -
CDR3aa: CASSLIQIGNTIYF
CDR3nt: TGTGCCAGCAGTTTGATACAGATAGGAAACACCATATATTTT

d_gene: -
j_gene: TRBJ1-1
v_gene: TRBV10-3
abundance: -
CDR3aa: CAISSYLPIEAFF
CDR3nt: TGTGCCATCAGTTCCTACCTACCGATTGAAGCTTTCTTT

d_gene: TRBD1
j_gene: TRBJ2-6
v_gene: TRBV7-9
abundance: -
CDR3aa: CASTTDRRISGANVLTF
CDR3nt: TGTGCCAGCACTACGGACAGGCGGATCTCTGGGGCCAACGTCCTGACTTTC

d_gene: -
j_gene: TRBJ1-3
v_gene: TRBV20-1
abundance: once
CDR3aa: CSASLDITGNTIYF
CDR3nt: TGCAGTGCTAGCTTAGACATTACTGGAAACACCATATATTTT

d_gene: -
j_gene: TRBJ1-4
v_gene: TRBV6-6
abundance: many
CDR3aa: CASSYGNEKLFF
CDR3nt: TGTGCCAGCAGTTACGGAAATGAAAAACTGTTTTTT

d_gene: TRBD1
j_gene: TRBJ2-3
v_gene: TRBV29-1
abundance: -
CDR3aa: CSVPPNRDRVYTQYF
CDR3nt: TGCAGCGTTCCCCCAAACCGGGACAGGGTTTATACGCAGTATTTT

d_gene: -
j_gene: TRBJ1-2
v_gene: TRBV27
abundance: -
CDR3aa: CASSLVPEYGYTF
CDR3nt: TGTGCCAGCAGTTTAGTTCCAGAATATGGCTACACCTTC

d_gene: -
j_gene: TRBJ2-3
v_gene: TRBV29-1
abundance: -
CDR3aa: CSVTGGGEDTQYF
CDR3nt: TGCAGCGTTACGGGTGGAGGGGAAGATACGCAGTATTTT

d_gene: TRBD1
j_gene: TRBJ2-7
v_gene: TRBV28
abundance: -
CDR3aa: CASRMTGAYEQYF
CDR3nt: TGTGCCAGCAGGATGACAGGGGCCTACGAGCAGTACTTC

d_gene: -
j_gene: TRBJ2-1
v_gene: TRBV20-1
abundance: -
CDR3aa: CSATYYDYNEQFF
CDR3nt: TGCAGTGCAACCTACTACGACTACAATGAGCAGTTCTTC

d_gene: -
j_gene: TRBJ2-1
v_gene: TRBV20-1
abundance: few
CDR3aa: CSAPNINAGSFNEQFF
CDR3nt: TGCAGTGCTCCAAATATAAACGCGGGAAGTTTCAATGAGCAGTTCTTC

d_gene: TRBD1
j_gene: TRBJ2-2
v_gene: TRBV7-9
abundance: -
CDR3aa: CASSLTYLGQGNTGELFF
CDR3nt: TGTGCCAGCAGCTTAACGTACTTGGGACAGGGGAACACCGGGGAGCTGTTTTTT

d_gene: -
j_gene: TRBJ1-1
v_gene: TRBV7-9
abundance: -
CDR3aa: CASSRGPDPEAFF
CDR3nt: TGTGCCAGCAGCCGAGGGCCCGACCCTGAAGCTTTCTTT

d_gene: -
j_gene: TRBJ1-4
v_gene: TRBV13
abundance: many
CDR3aa: CASSLSGSYEKLFF
CDR3nt: TGTGCCAGCAGCTTATCGGGGAGCTATGAAAAACTGTTTTTT

d_gene: TRBD2
j_gene: TRBJ2-3
v_gene: TRBV7-2
abundance: -
CDR3aa: CASSLAGGSTQYF
CDR3nt: TGTGCCAGCAGCCTAGCGGGGGGTAGTACGCAGTATTTT

d_gene: TRBD1
j_gene: TRBJ1-2
v_gene: TRBV9
abundance: few
CDR3aa: CASSSDLTGRYGYTF
CDR3nt: TGTGCCAGCAGCTCAGACTTGACAGGGCGCTATGGCTACACCTTC

d_gene: -
j_gene: TRBJ2-5
v_gene: TRBV5-6
abundance: -
CDR3aa: CASRPVGGTQYF
CDR3nt: TGTGCCAGCAGGCCGGTGGGGGGGACCCAGTACTTC

d_gene: -
j_gene: TRBJ2-1
v_gene: TRBV7-3
abundance: few
CDR3aa: CASSLVGGTMDEQFF
CDR3nt: TGTGCCAGCAGCTTGGTCGGCGGGACAATGGATGAGCAGTTCTTC

d_gene: TRBD1
j_gene: TRBJ2-7
v_gene: TRBV29-1
abundance: -
CDR3aa: CSGVPGQGAHEQYF
CDR3nt: TGCAGCGGTGTGCCGGGACAGGGAGCCCACGAGCAGTACTTC

d_gene: TRBD2
j_gene: TRBJ2-7
v_gene: TRBV29-1
abundance: -
CDR3aa: CSVEGGLNSYEQYF
CDR3nt: TGCAGCGTTGAGGGGGGGTTAAACTCCTACGAGCAGTACTTC

d_gene: -
j_gene: TRBJ2-7
v_gene: TRBV7-9
abundance: few
CDR3aa: CASSLEAGDSYEQYF
CDR3nt: TGTGCCAGCAGCTTAGAGGCAGGGGACTCCTACGAGCAGTACTTC

d_gene: -
j_gene: TRBJ1-4
v_gene: TRBV7-9
abundance: few
CDR3aa: CAGSLGFMDGEKLFF
CDR3nt: TGTGCCGGCAGCTTAGGCTTCATGGACGGTGAAAAACTGTTTTTT

d_gene: -
j_gene: TRBJ1-2
v_gene: TRBV29-1
abundance: few
CDR3aa: CSVLTASYGYTF
CDR3nt: TGCAGCGTTTTAACAGCTTCGTATGGCTACACCTTC

d_gene: -
j_gene: TRBJ1-5
v_gene: TRBV24-1
abundance: few
CDR3aa: CATSRHSNQPQHF
CDR3nt: TGTGCCACCAGCAGGCATAGCAATCAGCCCCAGCATTTT

d_gene: -
j_gene: TRBJ1-2
v_gene: TRBV13
abundance: few
CDR3aa: CASTPPGSNYGYTF
CDR3nt: TGTGCCAGCACCCCTCCTGGTTCTAACTATGGCTACACCTTC

d_gene: TRBD1
j_gene: TRBJ2-1
v_gene: TRBV4-1
abundance: -
CDR3aa: CASSLQGTANEQFF
CDR3nt: TGCGCCAGCAGCCTACAGGGGACCGCCAATGAGCAGTTCTTC

d_gene: -
j_gene: TRBJ1-1
v_gene: TRBV29-1
abundance: -
CDR3aa: CSVRRGLF
CDR3nt: TGCAGCGTCAGACGAGGACTCTTT

d_gene: -
j_gene: TRBJ1-1
v_gene: TRBV5-1
abundance: few
CDR3aa: CASSLDGVGSMNTEAFF
CDR3nt: TGCGCCAGCAGCTTGGACGGCGTCGGTTCGATGAACACTGAAGCTTTCTTT

d_gene: TRBD1
j_gene: TRBJ2-7
v_gene: TRBV4-2
abundance: -
CDR3aa: CASSQGDRIDYVQYF
CDR3nt: TGTGCCAGCAGCCAAGGGGACAGGATAGACTACGTGCAGTACTTC

d_gene: TRBD2
j_gene: TRBJ2-7
v_gene: TRBV12-3/TRBV12-4
abundance: -
CDR3aa: CASSFLGGGAYEQYF
CDR3nt: TGTGCCAGCAGTTTCTTGGGCGGGGGGGCGTACGAGCAGTACTTC

d_gene: -
j_gene: TRBJ2-3
v_gene: TRBV7-9
abundance: few
CDR3aa: CASSLTDVPTQYF
CDR3nt: TGTGCCAGCAGCCTCACGGACGTCCCGACCCAGTATTTT

d_gene: TRBD2
j_gene: TRBJ2-1
v_gene: TRBV20-1
abundance: -
CDR3aa: CSARVVAGGYNEQFF
CDR3nt: TGCAGTGCTAGAGTGGTGGCGGGAGGGTACAATGAGCAGTTCTTC

d_gene: -
j_gene: TRBJ2-1
v_gene: TRBV20-1
abundance: -
CDR3aa: CSASVSANEQFF
CDR3nt: TGCAGTGCTAGCGTTAGCGCGAATGAGCAGTTCTTC

d_gene: TRBD1
j_gene: TRBJ1-1
v_gene: TRBV5-1
abundance: few
CDR3aa: CASVGTAGEAFF
CDR3nt: TGCGCCAGCGTCGGGACAGCAGGTGAAGCTTTCTTT

d_gene: TRBD1
j_gene: TRBJ2-7
v_gene: TRBV28
abundance: -
CDR3aa: CASTEDRATSYEQYF
CDR3nt: TGTGCCAGCACCGAGGACAGGGCGACCTCCTACGAGCAGTACTTC

d_gene: TRBD1
j_gene: TRBJ2-5
v_gene: TRBV3-1
abundance: -
CDR3aa: CASSRTGTGEGETQYF
CDR3nt: TGTGCCAGCAGCCGTACCGGGACAGGGGAGGGAGAGACCCAGTACTTC

d_gene: TRBD2
j_gene: TRBJ2-6
v_gene: TRBV20-1
abundance: -
CDR3aa: CSARVPTGGGAGANVLTF
CDR3nt: TGCAGTGCTAGAGTCCCGACTGGGGGAGGGGCCGGGGCCAACGTCCTGACTTTC

d_gene: TRBD2
j_gene: TRBJ2-7
v_gene: TRBV28
abundance: -
CDR3aa: CASSPAGAPFIDF
CDR3nt: TGTGCCAGCAGCCCAGCGGGAGCTCCCTTTATCGACTTC

d_gene: -
j_gene: TRBJ2-4
v_gene: TRBV2
abundance: -
CDR3aa: CASSRIRDTIQYF
CDR3nt: TGTGCCAGCAGTCGGATCCGGGACACCATTCAGTACTTC

d_gene: -
j_gene: TRBJ2-7
v_gene: TRBV4-1
abundance: few
CDR3aa: CASSQERAGLVSYEQYF
CDR3nt: TGCGCCAGCAGCCAAGAACGAGCCGGATTAGTCTCCTACGAGCAGTACTTC

d_gene: -
j_gene: TRBJ1-2
v_gene: TRBV12-3/TRBV12-4
abundance: -
CDR3aa: CASSLSVGGHYGYTF
CDR3nt: TGTGCCAGCAGTTTAAGCGTGGGTGGCCACTATGGCTACACCTTC

d_gene: -
j_gene: TRBJ2-3
v_gene: TRBV28
abundance: few
CDR3aa: CASSLNVFASTDTQYF
CDR3nt: TGTGCCAGCAGTTTAAACGTCTTCGCCAGCACAGATACGCAGTATTTT

d_gene: -
j_gene: TRBJ2-1
v_gene: TRBV6-6
abundance: -
CDR3aa: CASSYRTTLGSNEQFF
CDR3nt: TGTGCCAGCAGTTATAGGACAACATTGGGATCCAATGAGCAGTTCTTC